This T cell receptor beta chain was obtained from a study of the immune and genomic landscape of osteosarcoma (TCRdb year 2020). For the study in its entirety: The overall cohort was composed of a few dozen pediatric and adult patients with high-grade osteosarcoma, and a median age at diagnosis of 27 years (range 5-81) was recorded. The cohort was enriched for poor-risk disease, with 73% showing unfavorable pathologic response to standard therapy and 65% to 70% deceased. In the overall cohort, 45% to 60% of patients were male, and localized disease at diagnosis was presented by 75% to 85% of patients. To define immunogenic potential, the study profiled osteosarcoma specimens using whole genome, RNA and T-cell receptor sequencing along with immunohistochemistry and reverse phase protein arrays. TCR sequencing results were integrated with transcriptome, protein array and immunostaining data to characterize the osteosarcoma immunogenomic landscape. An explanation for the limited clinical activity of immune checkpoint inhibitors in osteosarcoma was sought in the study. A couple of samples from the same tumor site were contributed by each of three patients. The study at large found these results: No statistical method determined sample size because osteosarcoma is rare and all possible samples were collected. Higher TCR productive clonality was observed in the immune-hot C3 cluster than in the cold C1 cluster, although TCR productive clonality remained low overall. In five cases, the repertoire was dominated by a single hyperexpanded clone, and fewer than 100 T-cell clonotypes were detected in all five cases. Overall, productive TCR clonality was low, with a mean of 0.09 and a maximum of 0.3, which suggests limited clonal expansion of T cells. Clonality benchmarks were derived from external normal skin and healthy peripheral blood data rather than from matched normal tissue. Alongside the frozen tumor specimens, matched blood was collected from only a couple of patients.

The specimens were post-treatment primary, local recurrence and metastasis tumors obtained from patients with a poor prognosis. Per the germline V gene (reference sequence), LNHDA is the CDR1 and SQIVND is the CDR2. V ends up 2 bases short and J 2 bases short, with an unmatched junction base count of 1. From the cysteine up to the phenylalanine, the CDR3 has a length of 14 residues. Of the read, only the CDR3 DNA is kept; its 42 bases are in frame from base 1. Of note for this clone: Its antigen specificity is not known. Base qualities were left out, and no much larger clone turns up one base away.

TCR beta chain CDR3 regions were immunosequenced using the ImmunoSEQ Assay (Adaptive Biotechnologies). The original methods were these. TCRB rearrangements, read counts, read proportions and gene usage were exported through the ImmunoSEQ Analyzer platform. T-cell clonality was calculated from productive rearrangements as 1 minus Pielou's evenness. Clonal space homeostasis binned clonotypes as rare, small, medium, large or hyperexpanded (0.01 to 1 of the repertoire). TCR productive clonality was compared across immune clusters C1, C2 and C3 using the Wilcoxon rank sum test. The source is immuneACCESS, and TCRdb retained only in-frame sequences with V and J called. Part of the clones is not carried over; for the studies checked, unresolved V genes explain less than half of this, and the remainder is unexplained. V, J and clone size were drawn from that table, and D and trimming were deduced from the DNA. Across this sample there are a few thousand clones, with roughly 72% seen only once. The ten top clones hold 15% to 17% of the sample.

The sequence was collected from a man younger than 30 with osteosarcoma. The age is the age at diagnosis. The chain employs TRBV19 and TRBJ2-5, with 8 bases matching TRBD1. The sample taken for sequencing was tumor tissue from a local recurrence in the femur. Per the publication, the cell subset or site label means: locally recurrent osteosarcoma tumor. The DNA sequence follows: TGTGCCAGTAGTATAAACAGGGGGCAAGAGACCCAGTACTTC. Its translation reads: CASSINRGQETQYF.